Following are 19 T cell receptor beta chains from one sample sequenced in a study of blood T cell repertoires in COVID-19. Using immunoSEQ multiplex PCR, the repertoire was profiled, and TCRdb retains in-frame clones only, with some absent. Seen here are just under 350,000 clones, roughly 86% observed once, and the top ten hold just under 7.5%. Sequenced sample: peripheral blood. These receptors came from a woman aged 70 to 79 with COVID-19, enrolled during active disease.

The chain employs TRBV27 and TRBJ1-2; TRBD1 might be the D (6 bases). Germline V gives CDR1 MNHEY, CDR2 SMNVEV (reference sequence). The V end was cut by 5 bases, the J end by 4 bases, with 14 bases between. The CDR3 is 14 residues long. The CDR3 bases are TGTGCCAGCAGTAGGCAGGGGACGGTCTATGGCTACACCTTC. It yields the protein CASSRQGTVYGYTF.

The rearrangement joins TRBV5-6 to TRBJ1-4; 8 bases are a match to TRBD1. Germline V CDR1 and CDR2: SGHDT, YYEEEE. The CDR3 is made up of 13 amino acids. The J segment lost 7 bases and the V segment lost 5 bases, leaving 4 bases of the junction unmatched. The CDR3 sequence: CASRQQGGEKLFF. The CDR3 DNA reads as TGTGCCAGCAGACAACAGGGGGGTGAAAAACTGTTTTTT.

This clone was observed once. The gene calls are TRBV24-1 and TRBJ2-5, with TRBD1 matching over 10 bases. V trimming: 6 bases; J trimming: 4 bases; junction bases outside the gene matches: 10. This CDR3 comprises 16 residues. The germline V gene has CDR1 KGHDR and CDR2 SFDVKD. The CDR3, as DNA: TGTGCCACCAGTAGTTCACACCGGGACAGGGGAGAGACCCAGTACTTC. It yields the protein CATSSSHRDRGETQYF.

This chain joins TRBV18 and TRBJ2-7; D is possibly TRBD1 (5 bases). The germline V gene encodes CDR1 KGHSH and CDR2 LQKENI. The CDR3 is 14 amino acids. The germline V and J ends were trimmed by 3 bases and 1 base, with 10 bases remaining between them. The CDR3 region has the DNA TGTGCCAGCTCACCGAGTCAGGGTTCCTACGAGCAGTACTTC. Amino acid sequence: CASSPSQGSYEQYF.

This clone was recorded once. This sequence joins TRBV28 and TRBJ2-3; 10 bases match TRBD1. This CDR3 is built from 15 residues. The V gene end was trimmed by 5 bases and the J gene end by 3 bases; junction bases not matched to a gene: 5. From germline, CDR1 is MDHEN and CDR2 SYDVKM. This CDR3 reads CASSKGDRGTDTQYF. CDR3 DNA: TGTGCCAGCAGTAAGGGGGACAGGGGAACAGATACGCAGTATTTT.

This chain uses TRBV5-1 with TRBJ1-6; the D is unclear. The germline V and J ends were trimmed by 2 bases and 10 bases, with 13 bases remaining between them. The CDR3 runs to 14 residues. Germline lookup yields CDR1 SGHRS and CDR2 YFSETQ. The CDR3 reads CASSLMNSGSPLHF. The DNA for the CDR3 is TGCGCCAGCAGCTTAATGAATTCCGGGTCACCCCTCCACTTT.

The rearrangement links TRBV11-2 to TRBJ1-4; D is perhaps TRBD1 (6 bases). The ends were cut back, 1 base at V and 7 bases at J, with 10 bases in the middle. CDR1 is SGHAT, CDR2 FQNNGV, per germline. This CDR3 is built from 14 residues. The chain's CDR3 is CASSLVQGGEKLFF. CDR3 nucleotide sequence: TGTGCCAGCAGCTTAGTACAGGGTGGTGAAAAACTGTTTTTT.

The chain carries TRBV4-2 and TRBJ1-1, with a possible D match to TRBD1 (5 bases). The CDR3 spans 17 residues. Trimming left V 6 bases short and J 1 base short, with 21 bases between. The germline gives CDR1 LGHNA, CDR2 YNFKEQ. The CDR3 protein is CASSQTFKAQGNTEAFF. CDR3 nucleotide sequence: TGTGCCAGCAGTCAAACTTTCAAAGCTCAGGGGAACACTGAAGCTTTCTTT.

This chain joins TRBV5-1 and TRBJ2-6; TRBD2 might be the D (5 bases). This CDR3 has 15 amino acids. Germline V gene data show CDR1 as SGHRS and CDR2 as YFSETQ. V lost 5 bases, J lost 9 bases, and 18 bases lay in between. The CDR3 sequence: CASSSGLVTNNVLTF. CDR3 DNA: TGCGCCAGCAGTTCTGGACTTGTCACCAACAACGTCCTGACTTTC.

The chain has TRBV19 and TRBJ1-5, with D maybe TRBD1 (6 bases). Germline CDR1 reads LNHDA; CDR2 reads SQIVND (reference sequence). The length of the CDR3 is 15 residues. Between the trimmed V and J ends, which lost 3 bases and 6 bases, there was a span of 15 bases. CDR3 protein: CASSIVGGSSQPQHF. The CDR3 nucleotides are TGTGCCAGTAGTATCGTTGGGGGCTCGAGTCAGCCCCAGCATTTT.

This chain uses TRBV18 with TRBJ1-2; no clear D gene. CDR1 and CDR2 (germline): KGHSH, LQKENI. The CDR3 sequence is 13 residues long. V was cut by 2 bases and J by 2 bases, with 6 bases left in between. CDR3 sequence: CASSPEQNYGYTF. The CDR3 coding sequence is TGTGCCAGCTCACCAGAACAAAACTATGGCTACACCTTC.

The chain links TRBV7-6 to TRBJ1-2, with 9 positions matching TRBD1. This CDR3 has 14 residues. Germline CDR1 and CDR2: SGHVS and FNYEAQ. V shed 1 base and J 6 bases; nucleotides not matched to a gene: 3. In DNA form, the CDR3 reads TGTGCCAGCAGCTTAGGACAGGGGGTTGATGGCTACACCTTC. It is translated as CASSLGQGVDGYTF.

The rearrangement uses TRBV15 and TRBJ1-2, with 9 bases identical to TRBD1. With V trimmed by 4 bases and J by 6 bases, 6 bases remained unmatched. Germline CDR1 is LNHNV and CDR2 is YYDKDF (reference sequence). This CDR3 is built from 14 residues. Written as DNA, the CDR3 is TGTGCCACCAGCACCGAGACAGGGGGGGATGGCTACACCTTC. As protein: CATSTETGGDGYTF.

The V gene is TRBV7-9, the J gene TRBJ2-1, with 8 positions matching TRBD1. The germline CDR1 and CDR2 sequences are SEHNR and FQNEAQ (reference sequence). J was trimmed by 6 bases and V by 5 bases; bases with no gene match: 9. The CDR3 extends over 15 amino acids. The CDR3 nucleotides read TGTGCCAGCAGCCTACGACAGGGGCGAGGCAATGAGCAGTTCTTC. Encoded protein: CASSLRQGRGNEQFF.

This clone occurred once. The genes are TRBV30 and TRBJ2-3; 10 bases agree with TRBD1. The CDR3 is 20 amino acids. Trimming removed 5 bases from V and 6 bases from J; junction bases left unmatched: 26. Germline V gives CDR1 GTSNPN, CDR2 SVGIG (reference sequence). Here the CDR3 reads CAWGADRGLRGAGESDTQYF. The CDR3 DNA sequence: TGTGCCTGGGGAGCTGACAGGGGGCTCCGGGGAGCGGGGGAATCGGATACGCAGTATTTT.

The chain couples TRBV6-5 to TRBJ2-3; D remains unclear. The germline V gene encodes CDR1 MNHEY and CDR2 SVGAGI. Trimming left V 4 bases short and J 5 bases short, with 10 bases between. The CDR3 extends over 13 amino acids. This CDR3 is CASSLGPGDTQYF. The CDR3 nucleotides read TGTGCCAGCAGTTTGGGCCCTGGAGATACGCAGTATTTT.

DNA of the CDR3: TGTGCCAGCAGTTCGACAGGGGGTAGCGGTGGCTACACCTTC. Translated, it gives CASSSTGGSGGYTF. The chain combines TRBV28 with TRBJ1-2; 9 nucleotides match TRBD1. Germline loops: CDR1 MDHEN, CDR2 SYDVKM. The CDR3 has 14 residues. V shed 4 bases and J 7 bases; nucleotides not matched to a gene: 7.

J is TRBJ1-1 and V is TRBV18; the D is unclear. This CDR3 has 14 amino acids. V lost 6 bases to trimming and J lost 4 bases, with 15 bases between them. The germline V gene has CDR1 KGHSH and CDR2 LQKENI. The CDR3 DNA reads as TGTGCCAGCTCCCCCTCCCCAGGCCGCACTGAAGCTTTCTTT. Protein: CASSPSPGRTEAFF.

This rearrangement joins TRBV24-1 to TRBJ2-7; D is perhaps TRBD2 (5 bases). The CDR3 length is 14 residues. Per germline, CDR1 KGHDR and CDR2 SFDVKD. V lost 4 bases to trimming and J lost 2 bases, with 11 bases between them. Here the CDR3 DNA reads TGTGCCACCAGTGACGGGGATGAGCCCTACGAGCAGTACTTC. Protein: CATSDGDEPYEQYF.